The entry below gives a single TCR beta chain sequence along with its context. Its antigen remains unknown. Sorted populations comprised CD4+ and CD8+ T cells obtained from PBMCs. cDNA reverse transcribed from extracted RNA served as the sequencing template. The assay was immunoSEQ multiplex PCR, and TCRdb's table has in-frame clones only and misses some. The sample lists 200,000 to 250,000 clones, around 50% occurring once. This sample is part of a study of CD8+ T cells in alopecia areata. General study results and limits: Sequences from scalp samples also cover resident alphabeta T cells of normal skin.

This TCR was sampled from a human donor in good health. Material for sequencing was CD8+ T cells sorted from blood.

CDR3 loop: CASSLGQGGGYGYTF. The CDR3 coding sequence is TGCGCCAGCAGCCTGGGACAGGGGGGAGGGTATGGCTACACCTTC. This sequence joins TRBV4-1 and TRBJ1-2; TRBD1 aligns across 11 bases. CDR3 length: 15 residues. Germline V gene sequence: CDR1 MGHRA, CDR2 YSYEKL. The J segment lost 5 bases and the V segment lost 4 bases, leaving 6 bases of the junction unmatched.